This T cell receptor (beta chain) was captured in a study of control samples from healthy donors and cancer patients. CDR1 is SGHRS, CDR2 YFSETQ, per germline. The V segment lost 0 bases and the J segment 9 bases; nucleotides outside the gene matches: 8. CDR3 length equals 16 residues. The repertoire was sequenced with immunoSEQ multiplex PCR; TCRdb's copy has only in-frame clones and lacks some. The data hold about 49,000 clones, with 80% to 90% observed a single time. This clone was detected only a few times. The sequence came from a woman between 50 and 59 years old with lung cancer. The rearrangement joins TRBV5-1 to TRBJ1-6, with 8 bases identical to TRBD1. Material: PBMCs. CDR3 protein: CASSLAGGVSRSPLHF. The CDR3 coding sequence is TGCGCCAGCAGCTTGGCAGGGGGCGTTTCACGTTCACCCCTCCACTTT.